This TCR beta chain was captured in a study of vaccination and CD4 T cells after COVID-19. At the Johns Hopkins FTIC core, DNA taken from cultured CD4+ T cells was sequenced by way of the Oncomine TCR Beta short-read assay. TCRdb itself ran the PCR reads through MiXCR, one entry per CDR3 protein. The table includes 3,600 or so distinct CDR3 sequences, 15% to 20% detected once. Treatment described: roughly 10-day PBMC culture with coronavirus spike peptide pools or control peptides (ViraFEST assay). This clonotype was recorded only once. Its antigen remains unknown. CDR1 and CDR2 (germline): SQVTM, ANQGSEA. The V and J ends lost 6 bases and 1 base respectively, with 7 bases between them. This CDR3 comprises 12 residues.

The sample comprised CD4+ T cells from blood, cultured in vitro. The TCR originated in a human donor who had recovered from COVID-19. This sequence joins TRBV29-1 and TRBJ2-1; D unclear. The CDR3 DNA follows: TGCAGCGTCTATGCTTCCTACAATGAGCAGTTCTTC. Encoded protein: CSVYASYNEQFF.